The sequence of this TCR beta chain was determined in a study of neurological immune-mediated disorders. Points from the study as a whole: HTLV-1-associated myelopathy led in TCR clonal expansion, while multiple sclerosis ranked lowest, below healthy controls.

In its sample, this clonotype was seen many times. Its specificity is not known. Indicated time point: longitudinal time-point 2. Over 170 million TCR-beta sequences, together covering 15-18 subjects, were produced by every individual sequencing run that was carried out. TCRdb called the 5' RACE reads again in MiXCR, with one record for every CDR3 protein. The sample carries 40,000 to 60,000 distinct CDR3 sequences, approximately 14% recorded once. V was trimmed by 6 bases and J by 4 bases, leaving 15 bases between them. This CDR3 is 13 amino acids long. The V gene's germline CDR1 is DFQATT and CDR2 SNEGSKA (reference sequence).

This clonotype was obtained from a male donor with HTLV-1-associated myelopathy (HAM/TSP). This chain connects TRBV20-1 to TRBJ1-2; D unresolved. Sample: PBMCs. The CDR3 here is CSALRPGSYGYTF. CDR3 sequence (DNA): TGCAGTGCCCTCCGACCGGGAAGCTATGGCTACACCTTC.